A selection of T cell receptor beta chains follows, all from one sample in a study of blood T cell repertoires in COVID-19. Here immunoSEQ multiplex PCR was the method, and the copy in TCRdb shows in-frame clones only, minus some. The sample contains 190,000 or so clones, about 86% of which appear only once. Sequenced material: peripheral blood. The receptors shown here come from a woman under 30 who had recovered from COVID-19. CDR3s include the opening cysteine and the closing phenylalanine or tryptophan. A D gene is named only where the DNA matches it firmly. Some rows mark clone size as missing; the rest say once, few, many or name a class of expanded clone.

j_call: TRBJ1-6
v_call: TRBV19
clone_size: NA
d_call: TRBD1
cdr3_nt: TGTGCCAGTAGTCGACAGGGTCAGAATTCACCCCTCCACTTT
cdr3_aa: CASSRQGQNSPLHF

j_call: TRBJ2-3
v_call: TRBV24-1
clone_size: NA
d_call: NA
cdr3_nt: TGTGCCACCAGTGATTTCTCCAGCGGAAACACAGATACGCAGTATTTT
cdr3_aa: CATSDFSSGNTDTQYF

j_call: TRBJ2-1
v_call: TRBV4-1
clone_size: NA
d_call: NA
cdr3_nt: TGCGCCAGCAGCCAAGCAGCGGCCAGCTACAATGAGCAGTTCTTC
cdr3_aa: CASSQAAASYNEQFF

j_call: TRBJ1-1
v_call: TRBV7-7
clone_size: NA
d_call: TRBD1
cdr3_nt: TGTGCTAGCAGCCCAGGGGGCTCTGACACTGAAGCTTTCTTT
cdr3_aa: CASSPGGSDTEAFF

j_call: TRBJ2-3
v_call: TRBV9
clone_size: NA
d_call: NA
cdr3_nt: TGTGCCAGCAGCCTCCGGGACTTCACAGATACGCAGTATTTT
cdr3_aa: CASSLRDFTDTQYF

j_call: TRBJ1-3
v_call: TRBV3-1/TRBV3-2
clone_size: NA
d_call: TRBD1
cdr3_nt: TGTGCCAGCAGGCCTGCCGGGACAGGGGCTGGAAACACCATATATTTT
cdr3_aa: CASRPAGTGAGNTIYF

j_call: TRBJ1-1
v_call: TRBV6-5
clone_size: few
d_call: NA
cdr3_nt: TGTGCCAGCAGTAGGACAAAGGGCGTAGCTTTCTTT
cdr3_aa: CASSRTKGVAFF

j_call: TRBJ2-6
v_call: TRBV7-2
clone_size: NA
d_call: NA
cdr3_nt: TGTGCCAGCAGCTTAGCCGTAACTTCTGGGGCCAACGTCCTGACTTTC
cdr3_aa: CASSLAVTSGANVLTF

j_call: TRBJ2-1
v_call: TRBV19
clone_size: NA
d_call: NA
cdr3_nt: TGTGCCAGTAGTATAGTCGGCGGATTTAGTCACTACAATGAGCAGTTCTTC
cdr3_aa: CASSIVGGFSHYNEQFF

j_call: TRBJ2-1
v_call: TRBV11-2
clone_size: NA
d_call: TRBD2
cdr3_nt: TGTGCCAGCAGCAGACTAGCGGGGGGGATAAATGAGCAGTTCTTC
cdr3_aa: CASSRLAGGINEQFF

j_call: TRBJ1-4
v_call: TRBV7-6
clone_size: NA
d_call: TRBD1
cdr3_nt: TGTGCCAGCAGCTTAGCGATCAGGGGGCCAGACGAAAAACTGTTTTTT
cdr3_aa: CASSLAIRGPDEKLFF

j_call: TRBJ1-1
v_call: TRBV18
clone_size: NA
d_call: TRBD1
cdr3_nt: TGTGCCAGCTCACCAGGGACAGGGGGCACTGAAGCTTTCTTT
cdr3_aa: CASSPGTGGTEAFF